This T cell receptor (beta chain) comes out of a study of beta chain features in type 1 diabetes. The whole isolated RNA underwent reverse transcription, so sequencing captured expressed TCRB transcripts. Naive, central memory and regulatory T cell samples averaged approximately 3.6 million immunoSEQ reads each. Repertoires were generated with immunoSEQ multiplex PCR, while TCRdb's copy carries only in-frame clones and drops some. The data show fewer than 350,000 clones, about 20% seen once. Trimming cost V 0 bases and J 3 bases; bases outside gene matches: 4. The CDR3 length is 15 residues. The germline V gene has CDR1 SGDLS and CDR2 YYNGEE.

This TCR was recovered from a woman aged 18-29 years in good health. This sequence joins TRBV9 and TRBJ2-7, with 9 nucleotides matching TRBD2. Sequencing was carried out using naive CD4+ T cells from blood. The CDR3 protein is CASSVDPTSGYEQYF. CDR3 sequence (DNA): TGTGCCAGCAGCGTAGACCCGACTAGCGGCTACGAGCAGTACTTC.